The 6 T cell receptor beta chains below were found in one sample sequenced in a study of radiotherapy plus CTLA-4 blockade in lung cancer. Assay: immunoSEQ multiplex PCR; the TCRdb copy retains only in-frame clones and omits some. This table holds about 120,000 clones, about 90% found once. Sequences were derived from peripheral blood, sampled from a patient treated with radiotherapy plus ipilimumab. All receptors derive from a human donor with non-small cell lung cancer that progressed on radiotherapy plus ipilimumab.

As regards this clone: Other DNA sequences in the same sample also yield this CDR3. The chain links TRBV19 to TRBJ2-2; no firm D call. Germline V lookup: CDR1 LNHDA, CDR2 SQIVND (reference sequence). V was pared by 3 bases and J by 5 bases, with 4 bases between. The CDR3 extends over 12 amino acids. This chain's CDR3 is CASSIGTGELFF. The DNA of the CDR3 is TGTGCCAGTAGTATTGGGACCGGGGAGCTGTTTTTT.

V and J are TRBV5-1 and TRBJ2-7; no clear D. The ends were cut back, 1 base at V and 5 bases at J, with 4 bases in the middle. This CDR3 spans 11 amino acids. CDR1 SGHRS and CDR2 YFSETQ come from the germline V gene. CDR3 coding DNA: TGCGCCAGCAGCTTGCTTAACGAGCAGTACTTC. Protein product: CASSLLNEQYF.

The V gene is TRBV5-6, the J gene TRBJ2-1; D is perhaps TRBD1 or TRBD2 (5 bases each). V was shortened by 0 bases and J by 10 bases, with 14 bases between the two germline ends. CDR1 is SGHDT and CDR2 is YYEEEE in the germline V gene. The CDR3 runs to 14 residues. The CDR3 DNA reads TGTGCCAGCAGCTTGGTGGGTGTGGGGGAGGAGCAGTTCTTC. As protein: CASSLVGVGEEQFF.

This chain links TRBV10-3 with TRBJ2-3, with 8 bases lining up with TRBD2. Germline assignment: CDR1 ENHRY and CDR2 SYGVKD. This CDR3 is 16 amino acids long. With V trimmed by 2 bases and J by 0 bases, 4 bases remained unmatched. The CDR3 sequence is CAISETLAGSTDTQYF. In nucleotides, the CDR3 is TGTGCCATCAGTGAGACCCTAGCGGGTAGCACAGATACGCAGTATTTT.

This chain connects TRBV12-5 to TRBJ2-7, with D unclear. The germline V and J ends were trimmed by 6 bases and 4 bases, with 10 bases remaining between them. Germline V gene lookup returns CDR1 LGHNT and CDR2 FRNRAP. The CDR3 runs 12 residues. CDR3 in amino acids: CASGRDLYEQYF. The CDR3 DNA follows: TGTGCTAGTGGCCGTGACCTTTACGAGCAGTACTTC.

J is TRBJ1-1 and V is TRBV6-5; maybe TRBD1 (5 bases). CDR1 MNHEY and CDR2 SVGAGI come from the germline V gene. The CDR3 is 15 amino acids. V lost 0 bases to trimming and J lost 2 bases, with 10 bases between them. CDR3 sequence: CASSYSYQGNTEAFF. CDR3 nucleotide sequence: TGTGCCAGCAGTTACTCGTACCAGGGAAACACTGAAGCTTTCTTT.